Presented here are 2 T cell receptor beta chains from one specimen sequenced in a study of cytomegalovirus exposure and HLA in healthy donors. PCR primers comprised 60 Vbeta and 13 Jbeta primers. Profiling relied on immunoSEQ multiplex PCR, and the TCRdb table lists in-frame clones only, not all of them. The data contain about 160,000 clones, approximately 80% of them seen just once; the ten biggest clones take up about 1.3%. Sequenced material: PBMCs. These receptors were obtained from a man between 25 and 39 years old in good health and CMV-seronegative.

V and J are TRBV6-5 and TRBJ1-2; TRBD1 might be the D (5 bases). There are 15 residues in the CDR3. The V gene lost 5 bases and the J gene lost 2 bases, with 15 bases spanning the gap. Germline V gene sequence: CDR1 MNHEY, CDR2 SVGAGI. The CDR3 sequence is CASSRTGLNNYGYTF. In DNA form, the CDR3 reads TGTGCCAGCAGTCGGACGGGACTGAACAACTATGGCTACACCTTC.

V is TRBV11-2 and J is TRBJ2-5; a weak D match, TRBD1 (6 bases). CDR3 size: 14 residues. CDR1 and CDR2 (germline): SGHAT, FQNNGV. V lost 4 bases and J lost 2, with 11 bases in between. CDR3 bases: TGTGCCAGCAGCTCCGGGACATTTCAAGAGACCCAGTACTTC. Protein: CASSSGTFQETQYF.